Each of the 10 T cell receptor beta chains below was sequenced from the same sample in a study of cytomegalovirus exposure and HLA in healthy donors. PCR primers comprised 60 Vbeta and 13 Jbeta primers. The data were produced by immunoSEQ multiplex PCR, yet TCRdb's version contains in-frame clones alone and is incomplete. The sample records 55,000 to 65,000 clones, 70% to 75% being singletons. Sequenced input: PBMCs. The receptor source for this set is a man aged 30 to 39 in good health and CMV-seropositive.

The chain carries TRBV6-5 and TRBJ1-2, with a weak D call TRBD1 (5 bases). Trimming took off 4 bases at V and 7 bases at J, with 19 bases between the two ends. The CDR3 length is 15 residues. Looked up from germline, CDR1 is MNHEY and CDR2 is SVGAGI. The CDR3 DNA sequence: TGTGCCAGCAGTTCCTTCTGGACATACGGTCGTGGCTACACCTTC. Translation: CASSSFWTYGRGYTF.

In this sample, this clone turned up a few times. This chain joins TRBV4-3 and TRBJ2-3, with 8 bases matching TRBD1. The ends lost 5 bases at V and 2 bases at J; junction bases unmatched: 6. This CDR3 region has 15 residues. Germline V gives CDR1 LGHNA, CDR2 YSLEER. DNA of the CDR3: TGCGCCAGCAGCACATCGACAGGGGCCACAGATACGCAGTATTTT. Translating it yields CASSTSTGATDTQYF.

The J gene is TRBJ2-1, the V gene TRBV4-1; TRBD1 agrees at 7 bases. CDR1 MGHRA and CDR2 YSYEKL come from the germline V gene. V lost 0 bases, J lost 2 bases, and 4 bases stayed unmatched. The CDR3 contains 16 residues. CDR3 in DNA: TGCGCCAGCAGCCAAGACCTTGACAGGGCCTACAATGAGCAGTTCTTC. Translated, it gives CASSQDLDRAYNEQFF.

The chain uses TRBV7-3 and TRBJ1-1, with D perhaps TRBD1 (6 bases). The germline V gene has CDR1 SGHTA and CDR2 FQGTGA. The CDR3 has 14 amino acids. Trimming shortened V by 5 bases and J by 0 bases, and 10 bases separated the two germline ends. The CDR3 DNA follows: TGTGCCAGCAGCCCCCCAGGGGTGAACACTGAAGCTTTCTTT. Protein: CASSPPGVNTEAFF.

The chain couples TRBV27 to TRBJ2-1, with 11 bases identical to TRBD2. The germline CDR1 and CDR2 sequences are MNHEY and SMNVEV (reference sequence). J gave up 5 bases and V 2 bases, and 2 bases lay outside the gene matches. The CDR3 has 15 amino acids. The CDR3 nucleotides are TGTGCCAGCAGTTTAGGGACTAGCGGCAACAATGAGCAGTTCTTC. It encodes CASSLGTSGNNEQFF.

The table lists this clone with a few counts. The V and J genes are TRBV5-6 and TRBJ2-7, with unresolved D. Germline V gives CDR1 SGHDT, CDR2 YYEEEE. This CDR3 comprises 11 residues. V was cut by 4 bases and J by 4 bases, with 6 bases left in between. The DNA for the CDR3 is TGTGCCAGCAGCCACTCTTACGAGCAGTACTTC. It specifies CASSHSYEQYF. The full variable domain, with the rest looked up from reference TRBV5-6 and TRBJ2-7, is DAGVTQSPTHLIKTRGQQVTLRCSPKSGHDTVSWYQQALGQGPQFIFQYYEEEERQRGNFPDRFSGHQFPNYSSELNVNALLLGDSALYLCASSHSYEQYFGPGTRLTVT.

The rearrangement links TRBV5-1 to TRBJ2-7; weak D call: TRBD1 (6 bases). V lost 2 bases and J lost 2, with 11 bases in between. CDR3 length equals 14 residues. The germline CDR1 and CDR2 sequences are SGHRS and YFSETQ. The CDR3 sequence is CASSFTGQTYEQYF. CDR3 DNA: TGCGCCAGCAGCTTTACAGGACAGACCTACGAGCAGTACTTC. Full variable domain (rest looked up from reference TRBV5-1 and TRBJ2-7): KAGVTQTPRYLIKTRGQQVTLSCSPISGHRSVSWYQQTPGQGLQFLFEYFSETQRNKGNFPGRFSGRQFSNSRSEMNVSTLELGDSALYLCASSFTGQTYEQYFGPGTRLTVT.

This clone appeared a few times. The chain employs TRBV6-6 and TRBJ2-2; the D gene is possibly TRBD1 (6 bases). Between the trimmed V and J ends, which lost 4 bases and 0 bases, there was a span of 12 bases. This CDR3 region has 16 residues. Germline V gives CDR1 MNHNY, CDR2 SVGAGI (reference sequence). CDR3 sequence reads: CASSSRTAANTGELFF. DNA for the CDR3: TGTGCCAGCAGTTCCCGGACAGCCGCGAACACCGGGGAGCTGTTTTTT.

CDR3 in amino acids: CASSVDSGGITGELFF. As DNA, the CDR3 is TGTGCCAGCAGCGTAGATAGCGGGGGGATCACCGGGGAGCTGTTTTTT. J is TRBJ2-2 and V is TRBV7-2, with TRBD2 identical over 10 bases. Trimming cost V 5 bases and J 4 bases; bases outside gene matches: 7. CDR1 and CDR2 (germline): SGHTA, FQGNSA. The CDR3 spans 16 residues. Looking up the rest from reference TRBV7-2 and TRBJ2-2 gives the full variable domain: GAGVSQSPSNKVTEKGKDVELRCDPISGHTALYWYRQSLGQGLEFLIYFQGNSAPDKSGLPSDRFSAERTGGSVSTLTIQRTQQEDSAVYLCASSVDSGGITGELFFGEGSRLTVL.

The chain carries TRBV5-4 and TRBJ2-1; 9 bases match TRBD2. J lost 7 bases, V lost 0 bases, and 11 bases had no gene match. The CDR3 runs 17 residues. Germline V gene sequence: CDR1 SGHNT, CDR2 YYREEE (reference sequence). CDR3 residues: CASSLEGGGGTANEQFF. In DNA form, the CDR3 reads TGTGCCAGCAGCTTGGAGGGCGGGGGGGGAACTGCGAATGAGCAGTTCTTC.